These 10 T cell receptor beta chains were sequenced from one sample in a study of cytomegalovirus exposure and HLA in healthy donors (dated by TCRdb to between 2016 and 2019). The library was produced with the immunoSEQ multiplex PCR assay. For the multiplex PCR, a mixture combining 60 forward primers for TCR Vbeta segments and 13 reverse primers for TCR Jbeta segments was used. What TCRdb holds here is the immuneACCESS table cut down to in-frame rearrangements. Part of the clones is not present; checked against another copy, under half of the missing clones reflect an unresolved V gene, and the others are unexplained. The sample contains 200,000 or so clones, approximately 81% of them found a single time. Of the sample, 3.5% to 4% falls within the top ten clones. Sequences were obtained from PBMCs. All receptors derive from a man over 45 in good health and CMV-seronegative.

About this clone itself: At one end, the junction sequence differs from germline, possibly due to a read error. This sequence joins TRBV7-9 and TRBJ2-2; the D call may be TRBD1 or TRBD2 (5 bases each). This CDR3 is built from 15 residues. Germline loops: CDR1 SEHNR, CDR2 FQNEAQ (reference sequence). CDR3 bases: TGTTCCAGCAGCTTAGGGGAGACGAACACCGGGGAGCTGTTTTTT. It codes for CSSSLGETNTGELFF. The variable domain in full, completed from reference TRBV7-9 and TRBJ2-2, reads DTGVSQNPRHKITKRGQNVTFRCDPISEHNRLYWYRQTLGQGPEFLTYFQNEAQLEKSRLLSDRFSAERPKGSFSTLEIQRTEQGDSAMYLCSSSLGETNTGELFFGEGSRLTVL.

The rearrangement joins TRBV7-2 to TRBJ2-5; D perhaps matches TRBD1 (5 bases). Germline V CDR1 and CDR2: SGHTA, FQGNSA. There are 15 residues in the CDR3. V was shortened by 1 base and J by 4 bases, with 13 bases between the two germline ends. The CDR3: CASSLGGPSRETQYF. DNA of the CDR3: TGTGCCAGCAGCTTAGGGGGCCCCAGTAGAGAGACCCAGTACTTC.

The rearrangement joins TRBV19 to TRBJ1-5, with 9 bases lining up with TRBD1. This CDR3 is built from 15 residues. Trimming removed 3 bases from V and 4 bases from J; junction bases left unmatched: 4. Germline assignment: CDR1 LNHDA and CDR2 SQIVND (reference sequence). The CDR3 here is CASSIWTGVNQPQHF. The CDR3 coding sequence is TGTGCCAGTAGTATCTGGACAGGGGTAAATCAGCCCCAGCATTTT. The whole variable domain, remainder taken from reference TRBV19 and TRBJ1-5, is DGGITQSPKYLFRKEGQNVTLSCEQNLNHDAMYWYRQDPGQGLRLIYYSQIVNDFQKGDIAEGYSVSREKKESFPLTVTSAQKNPTAFYLCASSIWTGVNQPQHFGDGTRLSIL.

This clone was observed a single time. V is TRBV5-8 and J is TRBJ2-3, with D hard to call. Trimming took 1 base from V and 8 from J, leaving 5 bases between them. Germline assignment: CDR1 SGHTS and CDR2 YDEGEE. The CDR3 consists of 11 residues. CDR3 nucleotide sequence: TGTGCCAGCAGCTTGCTAGGTACGCAGTATTTT. Translation: CASSLLGTQYF.

The chain employs TRBV27 and TRBJ2-3, with 8 bases fitting TRBD2. This CDR3 spans 15 amino acids. Trimming took 10 bases from V and 1 from J; bases not matched to a gene: 10. Germline V gene sequence: CDR1 MNHEY, CDR2 SMNVEV (reference sequence). The CDR3 is CATGWGSGGTDTQYF. For the CDR3, the DNA is TGTGCCACCGGGTGGGGTAGCGGGGGCACAGATACGCAGTATTTT.

J is TRBJ1-1 and V is TRBV30, with 11 bases fitting TRBD1. J was trimmed by 4 bases and V by 0 bases; bases with no gene match: 1. Looked up from germline, CDR1 is GTSNPN and CDR2 is SVGIG (reference sequence). The length of the CDR3 is 14 residues. CDR3 sequence: CAWSVGTGGTEAFF. CDR3 nucleotide sequence: TGTGCCTGGAGTGTAGGGACAGGGGGCACTGAAGCTTTCTTT.

The chain joins TRBV2 to TRBJ2-6; 8 nucleotides agree with TRBD1. The germline CDR1 and CDR2 sequences are SNHLY and FYNNEI. The CDR3 is 17 amino acids. V was pared by 6 bases and J by 5 bases, with 12 bases of the junction left unmatched. As DNA, the CDR3 is TGTGCCAGCAGCAACGGGACAGGTCCCGATTGGGCCAACGTCCTGACTTTC. The encoded protein is CASSNGTGPDWANVLTF.

The gene calls are TRBV29-1 and TRBJ2-3; 7 nucleotides line up with TRBD1. Unmatched junction bases numbered 9, after V lost 4 bases and J lost 2 bases. Per germline, CDR1 SQVTM and CDR2 ANQGSEA. The CDR3 has 15 amino acids. CDR3 DNA sequence: TGCAGCGTTGCCCCCCAAGACAGGGCCACAGATACGCAGTATTTT. Its translation is CSVAPQDRATDTQYF.

This clone has a handful of counts. J is TRBJ1-2 and V is TRBV4-3, with a tentative D call TRBD1 (5 bases). Trimming left V 0 bases short and J 2 bases short, with 13 bases between. The V gene's germline CDR1 is LGHNA and CDR2 YSLEER. The CDR3 consists of 16 residues. CDR3 region: CASSQEGPGGNYGYTF. The CDR3 nucleotides read TGCGCCAGCAGCCAAGAGGGGCCGGGGGGAAACTATGGCTACACCTTC.

The V gene is TRBV11-2, the J gene TRBJ2-5, with D possibly TRBD1 on 5 matching bases. Trimming shortened V by 7 bases and J by 7 bases, and 16 bases separated the two germline ends. The CDR3 has 13 amino acids. Germline CDR1 is SGHAT and CDR2 is FQNNGV. The CDR3 DNA sequence: TGTGCCAGCACCAGACAGCCGGCCGGGACCCAGTACTTC. Its translation is CASTRQPAGTQYF.